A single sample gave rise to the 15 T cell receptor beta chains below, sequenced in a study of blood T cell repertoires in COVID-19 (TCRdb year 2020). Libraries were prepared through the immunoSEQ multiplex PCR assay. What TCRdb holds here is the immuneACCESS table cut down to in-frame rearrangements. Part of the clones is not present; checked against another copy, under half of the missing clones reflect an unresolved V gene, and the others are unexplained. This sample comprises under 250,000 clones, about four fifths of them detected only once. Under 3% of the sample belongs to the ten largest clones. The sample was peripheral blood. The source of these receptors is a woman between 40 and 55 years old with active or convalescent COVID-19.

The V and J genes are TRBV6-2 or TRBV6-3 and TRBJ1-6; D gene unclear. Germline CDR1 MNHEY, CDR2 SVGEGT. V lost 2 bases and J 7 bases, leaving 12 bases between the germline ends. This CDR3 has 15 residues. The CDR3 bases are TGTGCCAGCAGTTACCAAAGGAGCCCCAATTCACCCCTCCACTTT. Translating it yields CASSYQRSPNSPLHF.

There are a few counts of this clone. In DNA form, the CDR3 reads TGTGCCAGCAGCTTAGGCCCGACTAGCGGGGGGTTGGAGCAGTACTTC. Translating gives CASSLGPTSGGLEQYF. The V and J genes are TRBV7-6 and TRBJ2-7; 13 bases line up with TRBD2. This CDR3 is built from 16 residues. CDR1 SGHVS and CDR2 FNYEAQ come from the germline V gene. The V gene end was trimmed by 1 base and the J gene end by 7 bases; junction bases not matched to a gene: 7.

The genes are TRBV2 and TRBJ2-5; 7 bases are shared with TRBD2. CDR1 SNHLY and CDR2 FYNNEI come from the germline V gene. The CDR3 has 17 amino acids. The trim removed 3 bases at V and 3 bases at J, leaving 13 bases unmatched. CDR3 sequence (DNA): TGTGCCAGCAGTGAGTCATCCTTCGGGGGGTCAAAAGAGACCCAGTACTTC. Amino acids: CASSESSFGGSKETQYF.

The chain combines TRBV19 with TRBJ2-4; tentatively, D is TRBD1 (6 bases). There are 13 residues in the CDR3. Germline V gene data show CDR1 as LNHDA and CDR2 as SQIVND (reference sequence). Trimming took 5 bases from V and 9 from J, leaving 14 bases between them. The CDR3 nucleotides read TGTGCCAGTAGTGTACAGGGAAAAGGCATTCAGTACTTC. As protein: CASSVQGKGIQYF.

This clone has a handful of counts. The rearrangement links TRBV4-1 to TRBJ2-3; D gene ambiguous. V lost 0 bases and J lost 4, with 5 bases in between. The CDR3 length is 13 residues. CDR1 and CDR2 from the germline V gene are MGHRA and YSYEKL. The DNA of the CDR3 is TGCGCCAGCAGCCAAGATCTCGCAGATACGCAGTATTTT. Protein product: CASSQDLADTQYF.

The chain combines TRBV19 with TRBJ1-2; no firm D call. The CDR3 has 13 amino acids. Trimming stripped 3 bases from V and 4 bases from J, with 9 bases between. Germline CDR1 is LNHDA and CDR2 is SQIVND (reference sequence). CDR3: CASSIGGFYGYTF. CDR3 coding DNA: TGTGCCAGTAGTATCGGTGGTTTCTATGGCTACACCTTC. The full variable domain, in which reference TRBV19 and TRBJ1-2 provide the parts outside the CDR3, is DGGITQSPKYLFRKEGQNVTLSCEQNLNHDAMYWYRQDPGQGLRLIYYSQIVNDFQKGDIAEGYSVSREKKESFPLTVTSAQKNPTAFYLCASSIGGFYGYTFGSGTRLTVV.

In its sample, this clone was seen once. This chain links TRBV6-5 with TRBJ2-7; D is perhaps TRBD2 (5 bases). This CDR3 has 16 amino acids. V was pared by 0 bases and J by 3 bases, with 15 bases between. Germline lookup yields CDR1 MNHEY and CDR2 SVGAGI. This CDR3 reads CASSYSIAPKGYEQYF. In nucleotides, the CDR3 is TGTGCCAGCAGTTACTCGATAGCGCCCAAAGGCTACGAGCAGTACTTC.

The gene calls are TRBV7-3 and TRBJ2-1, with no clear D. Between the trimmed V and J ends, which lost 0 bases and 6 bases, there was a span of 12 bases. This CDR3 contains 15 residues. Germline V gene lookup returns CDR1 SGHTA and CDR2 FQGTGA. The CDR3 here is CASSLTSLIVNEQFF. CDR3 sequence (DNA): TGTGCCAGCAGCTTAACTAGCCTCATAGTCAATGAGCAGTTCTTC.

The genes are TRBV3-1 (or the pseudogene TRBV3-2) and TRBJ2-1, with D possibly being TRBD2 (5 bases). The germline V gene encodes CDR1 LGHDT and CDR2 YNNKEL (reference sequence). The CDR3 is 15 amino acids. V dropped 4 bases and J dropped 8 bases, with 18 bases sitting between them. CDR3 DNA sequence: TGTGCCAGCAGCCCGTCCAGTGGAGGCCAGGATGAGCAGTTCTTC. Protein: CASSPSSGGQDEQFF.

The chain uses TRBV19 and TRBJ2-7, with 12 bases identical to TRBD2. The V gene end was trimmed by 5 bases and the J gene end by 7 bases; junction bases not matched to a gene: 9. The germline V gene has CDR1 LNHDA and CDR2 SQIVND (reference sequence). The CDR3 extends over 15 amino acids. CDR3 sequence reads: CASSPLTSGGGEQYF. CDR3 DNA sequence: TGTGCCAGTAGTCCCTTGACTAGCGGGGGCGGTGAGCAGTACTTC.

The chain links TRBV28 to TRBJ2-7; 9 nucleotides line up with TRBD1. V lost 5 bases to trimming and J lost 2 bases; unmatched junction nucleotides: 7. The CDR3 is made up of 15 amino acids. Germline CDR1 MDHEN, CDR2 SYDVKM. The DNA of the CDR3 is TGTGCCAGCAGTCCTCTAGGACAGGGGCCCTACGAGCAGTACTTC. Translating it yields CASSPLGQGPYEQYF.

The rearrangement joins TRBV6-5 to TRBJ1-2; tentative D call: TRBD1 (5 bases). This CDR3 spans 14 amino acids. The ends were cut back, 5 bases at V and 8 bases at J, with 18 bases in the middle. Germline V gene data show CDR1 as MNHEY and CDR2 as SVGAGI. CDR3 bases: TGTGCCAGCAGTATCCCGAACGGCCGGGGGGGCTACACCTTC. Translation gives CASSIPNGRGGYTF.

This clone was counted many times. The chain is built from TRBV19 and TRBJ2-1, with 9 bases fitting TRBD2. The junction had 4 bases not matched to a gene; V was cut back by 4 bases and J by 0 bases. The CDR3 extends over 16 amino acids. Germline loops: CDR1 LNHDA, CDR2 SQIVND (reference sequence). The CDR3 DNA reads TGTGCCAGTAGTAGTCTAGCGGGAAGCTCCTACAATGAGCAGTTCTTC. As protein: CASSSLAGSSYNEQFF.

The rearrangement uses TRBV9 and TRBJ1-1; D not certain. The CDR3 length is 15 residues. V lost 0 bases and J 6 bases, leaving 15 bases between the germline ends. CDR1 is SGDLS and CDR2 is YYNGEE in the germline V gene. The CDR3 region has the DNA TGTGCCAGCAGCGTAGGGAAAGGGAGGCATCCTGAAGCTTTCTTT. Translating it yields CASSVGKGRHPEAFF.

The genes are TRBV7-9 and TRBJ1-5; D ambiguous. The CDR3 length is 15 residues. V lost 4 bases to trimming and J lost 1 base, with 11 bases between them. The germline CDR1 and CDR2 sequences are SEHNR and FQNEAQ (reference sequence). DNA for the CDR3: TGTGCCAGCAGCTCGAACCTGGAGAGCAATCAGCCCCAGCATTTT. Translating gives CASSSNLESNQPQHF.